The subject of this entry is one T cell receptor (beta chain). This sample stems from a study of T cell changes during pregnancy in multiple sclerosis. Produced via immunoSEQ multiplex PCR; TCRdb's table is partial and in-frame only. In the table there are 50,000 or so clones, roughly 90% of which are singletons. CDR3 length: 15 amino acids. Trimming removed 2 bases from V and 4 bases from J; junction bases left unmatched: 6. Looked up from germline, CDR1 is SNHLY and CDR2 is FYNNEI. This TCR was recovered from a female donor with multiple sclerosis, enrolled in a pregnancy study. The chain couples TRBV2 to TRBJ2-3, with 7 positions matching TRBD1. The sequences come from CD4+ T cells from peripheral blood mononuclear cells, collected after pregnancy. For the CDR3, the DNA is TGTGCCAGCAGTGAATTTAGGGGGCTGGCAGATACGCAGTATTTT. The encoded protein is CASSEFRGLADTQYF.